Each of the 24 T cell receptor beta chains below was sequenced from the same sample in a study of early T cells in non-severe SARS-CoV-2 infection. From the 5' RACE reads, TCRdb called clonotypes with MiXCR, one entry per CDR3 protein. The profile covers approximately 70,000 distinct CDR3 sequences, with 9% to 10% appearing a single time and about 16% taken by the ten largest. Sequencing was performed on whole blood, taken at baseline. These receptor sequences come from an adult who was a healthcare worker with PCR-confirmed SARS-CoV-2 infection or an uninfected control (not recorded which).

This clonotype turned up a few times. This chain uses TRBV20-1 with TRBJ2-3, with 7 bases lining up with TRBD2. With V trimmed by 5 bases and J by 4 bases, 3 bases remained unmatched. Germline V gene lookup returns CDR1 DFQATT and CDR2 SNEGSKA (reference sequence). The CDR3 extends over 12 amino acids. The CDR3 loop is CSAWTRSDTQYF. The CDR3 DNA reads as TGCAGTGCTTGGACTAGATCAGATACGCAGTATTTT.

The chain combines TRBV7-6 with TRBJ2-1, with 9 bases fitting TRBD2. CDR1 is SGHVS, CDR2 FNYEAQ, per germline. The CDR3 spans 16 residues. V shed 0 bases, J shed 0 bases, and the junction held 0 bases outside the gene matches. CDR3 residues: CASSLASGSSYNEQFF. The CDR3 nucleotides are TGTGCCAGCAGCTTAGCTAGCGGGAGCTCCTACAATGAGCAGTTCTTC.

This clonotype has a handful of counts. The chain employs TRBV11-2 and TRBJ2-7; possible D gene TRBD1, 6 bases. This CDR3 is built from 15 residues. V dropped 1 base and J dropped 9 bases, with 19 bases sitting between them. Germline CDR1 SGHAT, CDR2 FQNNGV. In DNA, the CDR3 is TGTGCCAGCAGCTTAGTAGTGTCCCTGGGGGCTGTGCAGTACTTC. The encoded protein is CASSLVVSLGAVQYF.

In this sample, this clonotype turned up a few times. This sequence joins TRBV7-6 and TRBJ1-6; D is uncertain. V lost 2 bases and J lost 3, with 11 bases in between. The CDR3 is 16 residues long. Germline V lookup: CDR1 SGHVS, CDR2 FNYEAQ. The CDR3 loop is CASSLRGGVYNSPLHF. The DNA of the CDR3 is TGTGCCAGCAGCTTACGCGGCGGAGTCTATAATTCACCCCTCCACTTT. Together with reference TRBV7-6 and TRBJ1-6, the CDR3 gives the full variable domain: GAGVSQSPRYKVTKRGQDVALRCDPISGHVSLYWYRQALGQGPEFLTYFNYEAQQDKSGLPNDRFSAERPEGSISTLTIQRTEQRDSAMYRCASSLRGGVYNSPLHFGNGTRLTVT.

This clonotype was detected ten times or more. The V gene is TRBV7-3, the J gene TRBJ2-1; 12 nucleotides match TRBD2. This CDR3 has 15 amino acids. From germline, CDR1 is SGHTA and CDR2 FQGTGA. Unmatched junction bases numbered 4, after V lost 2 bases and J lost 8 bases. The CDR3 DNA is TGTGCCAGCAGCTTACTAGCGGGAGGGCTCGATGAGCAGTTCTTC. This sequence encodes CASSLLAGGLDEQFF.

In its sample, this clonotype was seen a few times. DNA for the CDR3: TGCAGTGCTGGAAGAACTAGGGACTCCAGGGGGTTCTTC. Protein product: CSAGRTRDSRGFF. The chain has TRBV20-1 and TRBJ2-1, with D perhaps matching TRBD1 or TRBD2 (6 bases each). The CDR3 extends over 13 amino acids. Germline V CDR1 and CDR2: DFQATT, SNEGSKA (reference sequence). The ends were cut back, 5 bases at V and 15 bases at J, with 23 bases in the middle.

The J gene is TRBJ1-3, the V gene TRBV6-6; 9 bases match TRBD1. The germline CDR1 and CDR2 sequences are MNHNY and SVGAGI (reference sequence). This CDR3 has 19 residues. J was trimmed by 0 bases and V by 5 bases; bases with no gene match: 14. The CDR3 region is CASSKTGGRNLHSGNTIYF. In DNA form, the CDR3 reads TGTGCCAGCAGTAAAACAGGGGGCCGAAATCTGCACTCTGGAAACACCATATATTTT.

This clonotype was seen a few times. This chain connects TRBV7-2 to TRBJ2-3; D is possibly TRBD1 or TRBD2 (5 bases each). The CDR3 spans 14 residues. The germline CDR1 and CDR2 sequences are SGHTA and FQGNSA. Trimming removed 5 bases at V and 11 bases at J, with 20 bases between. The DNA for the CDR3 is TGTGCCAGCAGCCGGGCAGTGGGGACGGAGAAGCAGTATTTT. Its translation: CASSRAVGTEKQYF.

This sequence joins TRBV30 and TRBJ1-4; possibly TRBD1 for D (5 bases). V gave up 2 bases and J gave up 7 bases, with 11 bases separating them. Per the germline V gene, CDR1 is GTSNPN and CDR2 is SVGIG (reference sequence). The CDR3 is made up of 13 amino acids. DNA of the CDR3: TGTGCCTGGAGTATCCGGGGCCCTGAAAAACTGTTTTTT. This gives the protein CAWSIRGPEKLFF. The variable domain in full, with the rest retrieved from reference TRBV30 and TRBJ1-4, is SQTIHQWPATLVQPVGSPLSLECTVEGTSNPNLYWYRQAAGRGLQLLFYSVGIGQISSEVPQNLSASRPQDRQFILSSKKLLLSDSGFYLCAWSIRGPEKLFFGSGTQLSVL.

This clonotype has a count of ten or more. This chain uses TRBV28 with TRBJ1-6, with D possibly TRBD1 on 5 matching bases. V lost 8 bases and J 7 bases, leaving 9 bases between the germline ends. Germline values: CDR1 MDHEN, CDR2 SYDVKM. The CDR3 sequence is 12 residues long. CDR3 DNA sequence: TGTGCCAGCGGGGAGGGGAATTCACCCCTCCACTTT. Encoded protein: CASGEGNSPLHF.

This clonotype was found a few times. V usage is TRBV29-1 and J usage is TRBJ2-7, with D hard to call. Per germline, CDR1 SQVTM and CDR2 ANQGSEA. V lost 4 bases to trimming and J lost 3 bases, with 7 bases between them. This CDR3 has 11 residues. The CDR3 nucleotides read TGCAGCGTTGGAGGTTTCTACGAGCAGTACTTC. Protein product: CSVGGFYEQYF.

The CDR3 sequence is CASGTRTGELFF. In DNA, the CDR3 is TGTGCCAGCGGCACTAGGACCGGGGAGCTGTTTTTT. V and J are TRBV7-3 and TRBJ2-2; D might be TRBD2 (5 bases). This CDR3 spans 12 amino acids. Germline V gene data show CDR1 as SGHTA and CDR2 as FQGTGA. V was pared by 8 bases and J by 5 bases, with 9 bases between.

This clonotype turned up a few times. The chain employs TRBV7-2 and TRBJ2-5, with TRBD2 matching over 9 bases. V shed 5 bases and J 1 base; nucleotides not matched to a gene: 2. Germline CDR1 reads SGHTA; CDR2 reads FQGNSA. The CDR3 is 14 residues long. The CDR3, as DNA: TGTGCCAGCAGCCTTAGCGGGAGCCAAGAGACCCAGTACTTC. This sequence encodes CASSLSGSQETQYF.

This clonotype was picked up many times. The chain couples TRBV5-1 to TRBJ1-5; 7 positions agree with TRBD1. With V trimmed by 5 bases and J by 0 bases, 8 bases remained unmatched. Germline loops: CDR1 SGHRS, CDR2 YFSETQ. This CDR3 has 16 residues. The CDR3, as DNA: TGCGCCAGCAGACTAGGGGGCGCCGATAGCAATCAGCCCCAGCATTTT. Protein sequence: CASRLGGADSNQPQHF.

This chain joins TRBV29-1 and TRBJ1-4; TRBD1 is a possible D gene (6 bases). The CDR3 is 14 residues long. From germline, CDR1 is SQVTM and CDR2 ANQGSEA. V was cut by 7 bases and J by 1 base, with 13 bases left in between. The chain's CDR3 is CSAATQGTNEKLFF. DNA for the CDR3: TGCAGCGCCGCTACACAGGGAACTAATGAAAAACTGTTTTTT.

This clonotype was seen many times. The chain is built from TRBV10-2 and TRBJ2-1, with 7 bases lining up with TRBD2. CDR3 size: 14 residues. The germline gives CDR1 WSHSY, CDR2 SAAADI. V shed 7 bases, J shed 1 base, and the junction held 4 bases outside the gene matches. The DNA for the CDR3 is TGCGCCAGCACCGGCGGGAGTTCCTACAATGAGCAGTTCTTC. It specifies CASTGGSSYNEQFF.

This clonotype was picked up one time. The chain employs TRBV28 and TRBJ2-7; D perhaps matches TRBD2 (5 bases). V was pared by 5 bases and J by 4 bases, with 9 bases between. Germline values: CDR1 MDHEN, CDR2 SYDVKM. The CDR3 consists of 12 residues. CDR3 sequence (DNA): TGTGCCAGCAGTCGACTATTGTACGAGCAGTACTTC. It is translated as CASSRLLYEQYF.

V is TRBV12-3 or TRBV12-4 and J is TRBJ2-1; 10 bases line up with TRBD2. The ends lost 6 bases at V and 5 bases at J; junction bases unmatched: 7. This CDR3 contains 15 residues. In DNA, the CDR3 is TGTGCCAGCAGCTTACTAGCGGGACCTAACAATGAGCAGTTCTTC. Protein product: CASSLLAGPNNEQFF.

Many counts were recorded for this clonotype. The CDR3 region has the DNA TGTGCCAGCAGCCCCGGAGGGGGCACAGATACGCAGTATTTT. Residues: CASSPGGGTDTQYF. V is TRBV28 and J is TRBJ2-3; D perhaps matches TRBD2 (6 bases). Germline lookup yields CDR1 MDHEN and CDR2 SYDVKM. Deletions cut 6 bases from V and 1 base from J, with 11 bases between. CDR3 length equals 14 residues. Using reference TRBV28 and TRBJ2-3 for the parts outside the CDR3, the full variable domain is DVKVTQSSRYLVKRTGEKVFLECVQDMDHENMFWYRQDPGLGLRLIYFSYDVKMKEKGDIPEGYSVSREKKERFSLILESASTNQTSMYLCASSPGGGTDTQYFGPGTRLTVL.

This chain uses TRBV11-2 with TRBJ1-4; TRBD1 matches at 8 bases. Unmatched junction bases numbered 9, after V lost 5 bases and J lost 7 bases. This CDR3 has 15 residues. Germline CDR1 is SGHAT and CDR2 is FQNNGV. This chain's CDR3 is CASSPDRVFGEKLFF. The CDR3, as DNA: TGTGCCAGCAGCCCGGACAGGGTTTTCGGTGAAAAACTGTTTTTT.

V is TRBV19 and J is TRBJ2-3, with 8 bases lining up with TRBD2. Germline CDR1 LNHDA, CDR2 SQIVND (reference sequence). Germline trimming cut 1 base from V and 4 bases from J; bases unmatched to any gene: 1. The CDR3 is made up of 14 amino acids. CDR3 sequence: CASSIAGRADTQYF. In DNA form, the CDR3 reads TGTGCCAGTAGTATAGCCGGGAGGGCAGATACGCAGTATTTT.

On this clonotype: Germline and junction disagree at one end, which may indicate a read error. The V and J genes are TRBV12-3 or TRBV12-4 and TRBJ1-5, with a possible D match to TRBD1 (6 bases). This CDR3 has 14 residues. The CDR3 region is CASRFTGIGQPRHF. CDR3 nucleotides: TGTGCCAGCAGATTTACAGGGATCGGTCAGCCCCGGCATTTT.

This clonotype has just a few counts. The rearrangement uses TRBV20-1 and TRBJ2-3; tentatively, D is TRBD1 or TRBD2 (6 bases each). This CDR3 spans 13 amino acids. Germline V gene sequence: CDR1 DFQATT, CDR2 SNEGSKA (reference sequence). The CDR3 nucleotides are TGCAGCTCGGCCAGGGGAGGTGCGGATACGCAGTATTTT. This sequence encodes CSSARGGADTQYF.

V and J are TRBV27 and TRBJ1-5, with D unresolved. Per germline, CDR1 MNHEY and CDR2 SMNVEV (reference sequence). The CDR3 contains 13 residues. The V gene lost 3 bases and the J gene lost 0 bases, with 3 bases spanning the gap. The CDR3 here is CASSFSSNQPQHF. The CDR3 nucleotides are TGTGCCAGCAGTTTTTCTAGCAATCAGCCCCAGCATTTT.